The 17 T cell receptor beta chains presented below share a single source sample, sequenced in a study of blood T cell repertoires in COVID-19. The assay was immunoSEQ multiplex PCR, and TCRdb's table has in-frame clones only and misses some. Of approximately 280,000 clones listed, approximately 85% are singletons. The sequencing sample was made of peripheral blood. The receptors were sampled from a woman between 65 and 79 years old with acute or convalescent COVID-19.

This clone was observed a handful of times. The gene calls are TRBV4-1 and TRBJ1-2, with no clear D. Germline-derived CDR1 and CDR2 are MGHRA and YSYEKL. V lost 1 base to trimming and J lost 4 bases, with 13 bases between them. This CDR3 contains 15 residues. This CDR3 is CASSQGGGQPYGYTF. In DNA, the CDR3 is TGCGCCAGCAGCCAAGGCGGAGGGCAGCCCTATGGCTACACCTTC.

The rearrangement links TRBV19 to TRBJ1-5, with D hard to call. The V end was cut by 5 bases, the J end by 4 bases, with 12 bases between. The CDR3 has 14 amino acids. Germline V gene lookup returns CDR1 LNHDA and CDR2 SQIVND (reference sequence). CDR3 coding DNA: TGTGCCAGTAGTCGGATGGGCAGAAATCAGCCCCAGCATTTT. Translation: CASSRMGRNQPQHF.

The chain carries TRBV2 and TRBJ2-7, with 8 bases aligning to TRBD2. The ends lost 5 bases at V and 1 base at J; junction bases unmatched: 7. Per the germline V gene, CDR1 is SNHLY and CDR2 is FYNNEI. The CDR3 runs 15 residues. The CDR3 sequence is CASSYGTSGSYEQYF. The CDR3 DNA sequence: TGTGCCAGCAGTTATGGAACTAGCGGTTCCTACGAGCAGTACTTC.

The gene calls are TRBV2 and TRBJ2-5; possibly TRBD2 for D (5 bases). V lost 2 bases to trimming and J lost 4 bases, with 5 bases between them. The CDR3 extends over 12 amino acids. From germline, CDR1 is SNHLY and CDR2 FYNNEI. CDR3 region: CASSESGETQYF. The CDR3 nucleotides read TGTGCCAGCAGTGAAAGCGGAGAGACCCAGTACTTC.

Remarks on this clone: The sample contains more than one DNA sequence encoding this CDR3. The CDR3 sequence is CASSFGGDEQFF. The DNA of the CDR3 is TGTGCCAGCAGCTTCGGGGGGGATGAGCAGTTCTTC. The V gene is TRBV11-3, the J gene TRBJ2-1; 8 bases line up with TRBD2. Germline trimming cut 3 bases from V and 8 bases from J; bases unmatched to any gene: 0. This CDR3 is 12 amino acids long. Germline CDR1 reads SGHNT; CDR2 reads YENEEA.

This clone was seen a single time. The V gene is TRBV19, the J gene TRBJ1-4; TRBD1 might be the D (6 bases). Germline V CDR1 and CDR2: LNHDA, SQIVND (reference sequence). V lost 0 bases, J lost 7 bases, and 12 bases lay in between. This CDR3 comprises 15 residues. The CDR3 spells CASSIDGGWSEKLFF. The CDR3 DNA reads TGTGCCAGTAGTATAGATGGGGGCTGGAGTGAAAAACTGTTTTTT.

V and J are TRBV20-1 and TRBJ2-1; D might be TRBD2 (5 bases). V lost 3 bases, J lost 10 bases, and 10 bases lay in between. CDR1 and CDR2 (germline): DFQATT, SNEGSKA (reference sequence). This CDR3 region has 11 residues. In DNA form, the CDR3 reads TGCAGTGCTAGTTCTAGCAGCGAGCAGTTCTTC. As protein: CSASSSSEQFF.

The chain employs TRBV30 and TRBJ1-6, with a tentative D call TRBD1 (5 bases). CDR3 length: 13 residues. From germline, CDR1 is GTSNPN and CDR2 SVGIG (reference sequence). The V and J ends lost 1 base and 8 bases respectively, with 9 bases between them. The CDR3: CAWSASGYSPLHF. CDR3 DNA: TGTGCCTGGAGTGCCTCAGGGTATTCACCCCTCCACTTT.

This chain links TRBV6-4 with TRBJ2-1, with a weak D call TRBD2 (6 bases). The V end lost 4 bases, the J end lost 0 bases, and 13 bases lay between the germline ends. The germline V gene has CDR1 MRHNA and CDR2 SNTAGT. This CDR3 has 16 residues. The CDR3 reads CASSGGKLSSYNEQFF. CDR3 nucleotides: TGTGCCAGCAGTGGCGGGAAGCTGAGCTCCTACAATGAGCAGTTCTTC.

This clone has only a few counts. The gene calls are TRBV7-9 and TRBJ2-5; no clear D gene. V was clipped by 5 bases and J by 4 bases, with 14 bases between them. Germline V gene data show CDR1 as SEHNR and CDR2 as FQNEAQ (reference sequence). CDR3 length: 14 residues. The CDR3 nucleotides read TGTGCCAGCAGCCTCAGTCGTGGTGGAGAGACCCAGTACTTC. This gives the protein CASSLSRGGETQYF.

This chain connects TRBV7-8 to TRBJ1-1; D possibly corresponds to TRBD1 (5 bases). The CDR3 is made up of 16 amino acids. Per the germline V gene, CDR1 is SGHVS and CDR2 is FQNEAQ. The ends were cut back, 6 bases at V and 5 bases at J, with 22 bases in the middle. The CDR3, as DNA: TGTGCCAGCAGGAGTTCCTCAGCAGGGTTAAAGACTGAAGCTTTCTTT. Its translation: CASRSSSAGLKTEAFF.

The V gene is TRBV10-2, the J gene TRBJ1-1; no clear D gene. Trimming removed 8 bases from V and 1 base from J, with 17 bases in between. The CDR3 consists of 15 residues. Germline V gene lookup returns CDR1 WSHSY and CDR2 SAAADI. CDR3 protein: CASGSLRGGNTEAFF. CDR3 nucleotide sequence: TGCGCCAGCGGTAGCCTCCGGGGTGGGAACACTGAAGCTTTCTTT.

The chain is built from TRBV2 and TRBJ1-6; 9 bases align to TRBD1. V was pared by 5 bases and J by 9 bases, with 11 bases of the junction left unmatched. Germline V gene lookup returns CDR1 SNHLY and CDR2 FYNNEI. CDR3 size: 16 residues. This CDR3 reads CASSQKGTGTRSPLHF. The CDR3 bases are TGTGCCAGCAGTCAAAAAGGGACAGGGACTCGTTCACCCCTCCACTTT.

The chain is built from TRBV5-6 and TRBJ1-5, with 7 bases matching TRBD1. Germline trimming cut 4 bases from V and 0 bases from J; bases unmatched to any gene: 4. Germline CDR1 and CDR2: SGHDT and YYEEEE. The CDR3 runs 15 residues. This chain's CDR3 is CASSLGGYSNQPQHF. CDR3 nucleotide sequence: TGTGCCAGCAGCCTAGGGGGCTATAGCAATCAGCCCCAGCATTTT.

On this clone: The same CDR3 can be traced to other DNA sequences in this sample. The CDR3 spells CASGLGGGNTEAFF. The CDR3 DNA reads as TGTGCTAGTGGCCTGGGGGGAGGGAACACTGAAGCTTTCTTT. The rearrangement joins TRBV12-5 to TRBJ1-1; tentative D call: TRBD1 (5 bases). This CDR3 has 14 amino acids. Trimming took off 6 bases at V and 1 base at J, with 12 bases between the two ends. Germline V gene data show CDR1 as LGHNT and CDR2 as FRNRAP. Using reference TRBV12-5 and TRBJ1-1 for the parts outside the CDR3, the full variable domain is DARVTQTPRHKVTEMGQEVTMRCQPILGHNTVFWYRQTMMQGLELLAYFRNRAPLDDSGMPKDRFSAEMPDATLATLKIQPSEPRDSAVYFCASGLGGGNTEAFFGQGTRLTVV.

CDR3 in DNA: TGTGCCAGCAGCCTTAGTGACAATGAGCAGTTCTTC. Translation: CASSLSDNEQFF. This chain joins TRBV9 and TRBJ2-1, with D uncertain. Deletions cut 4 bases from V and 5 bases from J, with 7 bases between. Germline V CDR1 and CDR2: SGDLS, YYNGEE. The CDR3 sequence is 12 residues long.

The chain carries TRBV5-5 and TRBJ1-5, with 7 bases aligning to TRBD1. The CDR3 runs 15 residues. After removal of 0 bases from V and 4 bases from J, the junction contained 4 bases not matched to a gene. Per the germline V gene, CDR1 is SGHKS and CDR2 is YYEKEE (reference sequence). The CDR3 sequence: CASSLGDSSNQPQHF. The CDR3 nucleotides are TGTGCCAGCAGCTTGGGGGACAGTTCGAATCAGCCCCAGCATTTT.